These T cell receptor beta chains were read from a single sample in a study of PD-1 blockade in classical Hodgkin lymphoma. The table came from immunoSEQ multiplex PCR; TCRdb's copy has only in-frame clones and leaves some out. This sample has approximately 61,000 clones, with approximately 90% found just once. The sample in question was peripheral blood mononuclear cells (PBMCs), obtained before the fourth cycle of nivolumab. The receptors stem from a human donor with classical Hodgkin lymphoma. CDR3s include the opening cysteine and the closing phenylalanine or tryptophan. D genes are given only for firm matches. The size of a clone is reported for some rows only, either as once, few or many, or as a class for expanded clones.

CASSLWSTDTQYF,TGTGCCAGCAGCTTGTGGTCCACAGATACGCAGTATTTT,TRBV5-5,once,TRBJ2-3,NA
CASGLAGGPYEQYF,TGTGCCAGCGGGTTAGCGGGGGGTCCCTACGAGCAGTACTTC,TRBV27,NA,TRBJ2-7,TRBD2
CASSSQGQGAGTGELFF,TGCGCCAGCAGCTCCCAGGGGCAGGGGGCGGGCACCGGGGAGCTGTTTTTT,TRBV5-1,once,TRBJ2-2,TRBD1
CASISAPGQATGELFF,TGCGCCAGCATCTCCGCACCGGGACAGGCCACCGGGGAGCTGTTTTTT,TRBV5-1,NA,TRBJ2-2,TRBD1
CASSNQGAEAFF,TGTGCCAGTAGTAATCAGGGTGCTGAAGCTTTCTTT,TRBV19,NA,TRBJ1-1,NA
CATSRREFSNQPQHF,TGTGCCACCAGCAGAAGGGAATTTAGCAATCAGCCCCAGCATTTT,TRBV15,NA,TRBJ1-5,NA
CASSLAGGAEAFF,TGTGCCAGCAGCTTAGCAGGGGGCGCTGAAGCTTTCTTT,TRBV7-9,NA,TRBJ1-1,TRBD1
CASRVAGYGNTIYF,TGTGCCAGCCGGGTCGCAGGCTACGGAAACACCATATATTTT,TRBV28,once,TRBJ1-3,NA
CASSLDPNTEAFF,TGCGCCAGCAGCTTGGACCCAAACACTGAAGCTTTCTTT,TRBV5-1,once,TRBJ1-1,NA
CASSLGTEGNQPQHF,TGCGCCAGCAGCTTGGGGACGGAGGGCAATCAGCCCCAGCATTTT,TRBV5-1,once,TRBJ1-5,NA
CASSGQGYNEQFF,TGTGCCAGCAGCGGACAGGGGTACAATGAGCAGTTCTTC,TRBV9,NA,TRBJ2-1,TRBD1
CASSTDRDPGTDTQYF,TGTGCCAGCAGTACCGACCGGGACCCTGGCACAGATACGCAGTATTTT,TRBV11-2,NA,TRBJ2-3,NA
CASSLRGRDEKLFF,TGTGCCAGCAGTTTACGGGGCCGAGATGAAAAACTGTTTTTT,TRBV28,NA,TRBJ1-4,NA
CASNDFNDEQYF,TGTGCCAGCAACGATTTTAATGACGAGCAGTACTTC,TRBV6-1,NA,TRBJ2-7,NA
CASSSRQGTHTEAFF,TGTGCCAGCAGCTCTAGACAGGGAACGCACACTGAAGCTTTCTTT,TRBV7-9,few,TRBJ1-1,TRBD1
CASSLGADTQYF,TGCGCCAGCAGCTTGGGGGCAGATACGCAGTATTTT,TRBV5-1,NA,TRBJ2-3,NA
CASSELARGSFTEAFF,TGTGCCAGCAGTGAACTTGCGAGGGGCTCGTTCACTGAAGCTTTCTTT,TRBV2,NA,TRBJ1-1,NA
CATSSRTSGTNEQFF,TGTGCCACCAGCAGCAGGACTAGCGGGACCAATGAGCAGTTCTTC,TRBV15,once,TRBJ2-1,TRBD2
CAISGGPSNQPQHF,TGTGCCATCAGCGGGGGACCAAGCAATCAGCCCCAGCATTTT,TRBV10-3,NA,TRBJ1-5,NA
CASRPHEFSYYGYTF,TGCGCCAGCAGGCCCCATGAATTCAGCTACTATGGCTACACCTTC,TRBV5-1,few,TRBJ1-2,NA
CASSTRDRVTGELFF,TGTGCCAGTTCAACCCGGGACAGGGTCACCGGGGAGCTGTTTTTT,TRBV28,NA,TRBJ2-2,TRBD1
CASSLAGGPTEAFF,TGCGCCAGCAGCTTGGCTGGGGGGCCCACTGAAGCTTTCTTT,TRBV5-1,NA,TRBJ1-1,NA
CASRDSTYEQYF,TGTGCCTCGCGGGACAGCACCTACGAGCAGTACTTC,TRBV30,NA,TRBJ2-7,NA
CASSPVRMGTGELFF,TGTGCCAGCAGCCCAGTGCGCATGGGCACCGGGGAGCTGTTTTTT,TRBV11-3,NA,TRBJ2-2,NA
CASSDTEWTEAFF,TGTGCCAGCAGTGACACAGAGTGGACTGAAGCTTTCTTT,TRBV6-1,NA,TRBJ1-1,NA
CASSLSAQGFGKTQYF,TGTGCCAGCAGTTTATCTGCCCAGGGGTTCGGAAAGACCCAGTACTTC,TRBV27,few,TRBJ2-5,NA
CASSQDPTSGGADTQYF,TGTGCCAGCAGCCAAGATCCAACCAGCGGGGGGGCAGATACGCAGTATTTT,TRBV4-2,NA,TRBJ2-3,TRBD2
CASSSGGATDTQYF,TGTGCCAGCAGTAGCGGGGGGGCCACAGATACGCAGTATTTT,TRBV6-4,NA,TRBJ2-3,TRBD2
CASSWERLGTEAFF,TGCGCCAGCAGCTGGGAACGTTTGGGCACTGAAGCTTTCTTT,TRBV5-1,NA,TRBJ1-1,NA